This note documents a single T cell receptor beta chain sequence. This entry comes from a study of control samples from healthy donors and cancer patients. Only in-frame clones appear in the TCRdb table, and some are missing; sequencing was by immunoSEQ multiplex PCR. The sample gives about 180,000 clones, 90% of which show up once; approximately 1.5% is in the top ten. The V segment lost 9 bases and the J segment 1 base; nucleotides outside the gene matches: 3. The CDR3 has 13 amino acids. Germline loops: CDR1 SGHNT, CDR2 YYREEE (reference sequence). The chain carries TRBV5-4 and TRBJ2-1; 8 bases are a match to TRBD2. The receptor was derived from a woman aged 50 to 60 in good health. Sample: blood. CDR3 residues: CATGGASYNEQFF. CDR3 coding DNA: TGTGCCACCGGGGGGGCTTCCTACAATGAGCAGTTCTTC.